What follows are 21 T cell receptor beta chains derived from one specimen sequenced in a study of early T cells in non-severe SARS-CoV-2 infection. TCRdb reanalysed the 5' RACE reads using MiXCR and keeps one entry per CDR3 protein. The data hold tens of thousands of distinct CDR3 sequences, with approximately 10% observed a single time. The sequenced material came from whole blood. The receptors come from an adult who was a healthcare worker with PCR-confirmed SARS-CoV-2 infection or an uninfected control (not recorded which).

CDR3 protein: CASSSEEQPGDTQYF. The CDR3 nucleotides read TGTGCCAGTAGTAGCGAGGAACAGCCCGGGGATACGCAGTATTTT. The rearrangement links TRBV19 to TRBJ2-3; D is uncertain. Germline V CDR1 and CDR2: LNHDA, SQIVND (reference sequence). The CDR3 extends over 15 amino acids. V dropped 4 bases and J dropped 6 bases, with 17 bases sitting between them.

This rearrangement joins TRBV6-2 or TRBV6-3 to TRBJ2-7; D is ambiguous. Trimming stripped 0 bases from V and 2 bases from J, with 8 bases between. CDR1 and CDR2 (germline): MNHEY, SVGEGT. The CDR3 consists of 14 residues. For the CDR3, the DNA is TGTGCCAGCAGTTACTCAGTAGGTACCTACGAGCAGTACTTC. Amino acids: CASSYSVGTYEQYF.

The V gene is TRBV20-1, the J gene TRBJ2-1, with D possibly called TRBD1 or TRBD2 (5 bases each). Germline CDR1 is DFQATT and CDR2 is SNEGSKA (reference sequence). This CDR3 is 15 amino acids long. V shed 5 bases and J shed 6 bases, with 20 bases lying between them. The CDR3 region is CSAPRGGSVGNEQFF. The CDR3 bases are TGCAGTGCTCCCCGGGGCGGGTCTGTGGGCAATGAGCAGTTCTTC.

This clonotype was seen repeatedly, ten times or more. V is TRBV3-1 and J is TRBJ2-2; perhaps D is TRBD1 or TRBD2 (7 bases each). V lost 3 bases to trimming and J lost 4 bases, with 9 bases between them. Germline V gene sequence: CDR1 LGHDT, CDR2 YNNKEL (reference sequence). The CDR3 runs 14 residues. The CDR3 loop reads CASSHRGGTGELFF. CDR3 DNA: TGTGCCAGCAGCCACAGGGGGGGCACCGGGGAGCTGTTTTTT.

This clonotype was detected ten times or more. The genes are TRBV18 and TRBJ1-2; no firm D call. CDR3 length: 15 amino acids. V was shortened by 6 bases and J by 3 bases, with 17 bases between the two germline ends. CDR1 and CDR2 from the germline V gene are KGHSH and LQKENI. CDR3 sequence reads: CASSSRADPHYGYTF. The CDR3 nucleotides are TGTGCCAGCTCTTCCCGAGCGGACCCCCACTATGGCTACACCTTC.

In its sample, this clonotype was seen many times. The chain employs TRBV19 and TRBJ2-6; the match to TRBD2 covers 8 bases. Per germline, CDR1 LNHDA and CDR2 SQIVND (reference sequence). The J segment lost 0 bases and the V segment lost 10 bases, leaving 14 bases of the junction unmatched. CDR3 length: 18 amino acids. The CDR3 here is CATSSGLAGLSGANVLTF. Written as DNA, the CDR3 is TGTGCCACCTCCTCGGGGCTAGCGGGCCTCTCTGGGGCCAACGTCCTGACTTTC.

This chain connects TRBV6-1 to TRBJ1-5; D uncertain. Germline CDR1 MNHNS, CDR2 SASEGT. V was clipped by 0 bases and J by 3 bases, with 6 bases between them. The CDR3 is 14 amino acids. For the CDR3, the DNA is TGTGCCAGCAGTGAAGCGACTTTCAATCAGCCCCAGCATTTT. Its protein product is CASSEATFNQPQHF.

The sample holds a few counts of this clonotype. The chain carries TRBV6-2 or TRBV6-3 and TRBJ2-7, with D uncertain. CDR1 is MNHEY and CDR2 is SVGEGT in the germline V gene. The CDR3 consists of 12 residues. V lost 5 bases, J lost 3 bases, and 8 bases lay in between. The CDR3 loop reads CASSNPYYEQYF. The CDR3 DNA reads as TGTGCCAGCAGTAACCCGTACTACGAGCAGTACTTC.

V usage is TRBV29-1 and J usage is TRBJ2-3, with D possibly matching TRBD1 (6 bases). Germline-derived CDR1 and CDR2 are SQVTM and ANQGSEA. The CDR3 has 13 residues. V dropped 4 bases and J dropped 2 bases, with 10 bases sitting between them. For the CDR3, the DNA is TGCAGCGTTGGGCAGGGGCTCACAGATACGCAGTATTTT. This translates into CSVGQGLTDTQYF.

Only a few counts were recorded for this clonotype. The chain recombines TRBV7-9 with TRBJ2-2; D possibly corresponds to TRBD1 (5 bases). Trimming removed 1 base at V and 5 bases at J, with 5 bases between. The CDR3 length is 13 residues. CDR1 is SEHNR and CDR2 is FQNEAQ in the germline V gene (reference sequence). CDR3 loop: CASSLEGTGELFF. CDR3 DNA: TGTGCCAGCAGCTTAGAGGGGACCGGGGAGCTGTTTTTT.

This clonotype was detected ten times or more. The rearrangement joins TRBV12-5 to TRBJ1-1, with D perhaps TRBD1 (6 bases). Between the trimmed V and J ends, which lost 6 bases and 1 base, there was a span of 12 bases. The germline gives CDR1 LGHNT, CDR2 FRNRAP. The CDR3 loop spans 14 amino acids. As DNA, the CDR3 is TGTGCTAGTGGCCCGGGACACCCGAACACTGAAGCTTTCTTT. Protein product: CASGPGHPNTEAFF.

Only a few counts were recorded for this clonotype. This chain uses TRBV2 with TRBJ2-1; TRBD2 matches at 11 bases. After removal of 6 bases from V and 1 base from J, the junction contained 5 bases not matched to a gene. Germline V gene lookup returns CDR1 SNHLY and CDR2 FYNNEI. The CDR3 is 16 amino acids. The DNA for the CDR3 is TGTGCCAGCAGAACCCTAGCGGGAGGATCCTACAATGAGCAGTTCTTC. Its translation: CASRTLAGGSYNEQFF.

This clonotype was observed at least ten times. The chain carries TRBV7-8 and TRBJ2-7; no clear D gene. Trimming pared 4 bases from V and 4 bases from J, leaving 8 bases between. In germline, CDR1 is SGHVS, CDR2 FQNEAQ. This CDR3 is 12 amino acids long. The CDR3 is CASSSTTYEQYF. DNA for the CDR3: TGTGCCAGCAGCTCCACAACTTACGAGCAGTACTTC. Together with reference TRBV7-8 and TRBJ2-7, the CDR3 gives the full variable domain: GAGVSQSPRYKVAKRGQDVALRCDPISGHVSLFWYQQALGQGPEFLTYFQNEAQLDKSGLPSDRFFAERPEGSVSTLKIQRTQQEDSAVYLCASSSTTYEQYFGPGTRLTVT.

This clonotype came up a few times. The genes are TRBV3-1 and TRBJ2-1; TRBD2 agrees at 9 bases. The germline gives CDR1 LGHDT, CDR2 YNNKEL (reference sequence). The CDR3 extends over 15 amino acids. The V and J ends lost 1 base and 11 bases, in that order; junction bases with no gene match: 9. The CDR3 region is CASSQAAAGGLKQFF. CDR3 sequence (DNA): TGTGCCAGCAGCCAAGCTGCCGCGGGGGGGCTTAAGCAGTTCTTC.

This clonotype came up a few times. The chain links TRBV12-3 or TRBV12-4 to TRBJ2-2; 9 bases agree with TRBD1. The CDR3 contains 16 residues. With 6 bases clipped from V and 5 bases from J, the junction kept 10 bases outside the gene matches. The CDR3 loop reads CASRTTQGARTGELFF. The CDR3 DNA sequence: TGTGCCAGCAGGACAACACAGGGGGCTCGGACCGGGGAGCTGTTTTTT.

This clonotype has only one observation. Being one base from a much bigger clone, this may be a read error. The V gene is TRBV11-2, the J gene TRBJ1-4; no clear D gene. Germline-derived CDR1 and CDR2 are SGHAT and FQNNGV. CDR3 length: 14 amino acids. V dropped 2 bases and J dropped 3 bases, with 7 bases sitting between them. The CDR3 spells CASSLLAANEKLFF. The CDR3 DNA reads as TGTGCCAGCAGCTTACTTGCAGCTAATGAAAAACTGTTTTTT. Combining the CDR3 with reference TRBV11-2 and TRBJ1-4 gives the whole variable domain EAGVAQSPRYKIIEKRQSVAFWCNPISGHATLYWYQQILGQGPKLLIQFQNNGVVDDSQLPKDRFSAERLKGVDSTLKIQPAKLEDSAVYLCASSLLAANEKLFFGSGTQLSVL.

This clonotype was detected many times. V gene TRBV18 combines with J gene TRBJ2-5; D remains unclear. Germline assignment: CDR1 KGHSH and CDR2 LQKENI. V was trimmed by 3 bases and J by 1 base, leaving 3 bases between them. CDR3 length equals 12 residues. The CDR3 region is CASSPTQETQYF. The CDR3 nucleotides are TGTGCCAGCTCACCTACCCAAGAGACCCAGTACTTC.

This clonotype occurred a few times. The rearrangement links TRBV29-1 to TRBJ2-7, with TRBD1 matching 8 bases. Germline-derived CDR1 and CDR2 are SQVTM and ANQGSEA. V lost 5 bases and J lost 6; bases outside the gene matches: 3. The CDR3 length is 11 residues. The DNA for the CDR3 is TGCAGCGTTTATACAGGGGGCGAGCAGTACTTC. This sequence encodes CSVYTGGEQYF.

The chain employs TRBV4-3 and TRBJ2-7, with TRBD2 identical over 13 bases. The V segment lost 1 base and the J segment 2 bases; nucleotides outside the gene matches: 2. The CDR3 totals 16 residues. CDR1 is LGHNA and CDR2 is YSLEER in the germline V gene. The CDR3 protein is CASSQGLAGGAYEQYF. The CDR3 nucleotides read TGCGCCAGCAGCCAAGGACTAGCGGGAGGTGCCTACGAGCAGTACTTC.

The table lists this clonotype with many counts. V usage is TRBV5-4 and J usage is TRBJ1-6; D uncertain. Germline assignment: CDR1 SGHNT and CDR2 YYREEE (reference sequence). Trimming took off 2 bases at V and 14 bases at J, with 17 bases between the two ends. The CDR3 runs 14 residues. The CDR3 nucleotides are TGTGCCAGCAGCTTAGGTCAATCCCGAGGGTCCCTCCACTTT. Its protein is CASSLGQSRGSLHF.

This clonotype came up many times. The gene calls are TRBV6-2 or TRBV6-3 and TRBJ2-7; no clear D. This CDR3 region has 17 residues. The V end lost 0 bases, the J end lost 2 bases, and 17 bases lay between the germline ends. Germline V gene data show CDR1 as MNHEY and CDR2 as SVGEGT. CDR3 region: CASSYSIVTSVTYEQYF. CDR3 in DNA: TGTGCCAGCAGTTACTCGATTGTCACGTCGGTAACCTACGAGCAGTACTTC.